These T cell receptor beta chains were read from a single sample in a study of blood T cell repertoires in COVID-19. Data came from immunoSEQ multiplex PCR; TCRdb stores just in-frame clones and leaves some out. In the table there are 150,000 to 200,000 clones, about four fifths of which are singletons. The specimen sequenced was peripheral blood. These receptors were taken from a woman in her 70s with acute or convalescent COVID-19. Both conserved end residues are trimmed from each CDR3.

v_gene	j_gene	CDR3aa
TRBV7-2	TRBJ2-3	ASSLGLLAGLVADTQY
TRBV7-2	TRBJ1-6	ASSPLRGGFSPLH
TRBV30	TRBJ1-2	AWSVQTPGGPRGYGYT
TRBV5-6	TRBJ2-7	ASSLETGLLRNEQY
TRBV28	TRBJ2-1	ASSFSGGAKSEQF
TRBV28	TRBJ1-2	ASSSTTGSLGGYT
TRBV6-2/TRBV6-3	TRBJ2-4	ASSEDRDIQY
TRBV5-1	TRBJ2-7	ASSGTSGNTYSYEQY
TRBV28	TRBJ2-5	ASSPWTGQETQY
TRBV9	TRBJ2-5	ASSVLADQETQY
TRBV5-4	TRBJ1-2	ASAKIRGDGYT
TRBV29-1	TRBJ2-3	SVAPSGNTDTQY
TRBV6-2/TRBV6-3	TRBJ2-4	ASSYKTGTSGTLAKNIQY
TRBV18	TRBJ1-1	ASLPGQMNTEAF
TRBV7-9	TRBJ1-2	ASSPPGLESYGYT
TRBV7-6	TRBJ2-4	ASSSPGQGVKNIQY
TRBV5-1	TRBJ2-3	ASSLAGLAGGQDTQY
TRBV4-1	TRBJ1-5	ASSQAYRVSNQPQH
TRBV30	TRBJ1-1	AWSRGTTEAF
TRBV15	TRBJ2-3	ATSRPRGPRDTDTQY
TRBV4-2	TRBJ2-4	ASSPILAGSLSTQAKNIQY
TRBV4-3	TRBJ1-4	ASSQGGARS
TRBV3-1/TRBV3-2	TRBJ2-1	ASSQASSSGMGEQF
TRBV6-2/TRBV6-3	TRBJ1-2	ASSYIGGRSYT
TRBV19	TRBJ2-7	ASSIVQGEAYEQY
TRBV4-1	TRBJ2-5	ASSQPRGRGQETQY
TRBV7-2	TRBJ1-6	ASSLGGQGFSPLH
TRBV27	TRBJ1-5	ASSLFGPGGQPQH
TRBV5-1	TRBJ2-5	ASSFTGEETQY
TRBV30	TRBJ1-4	AWSFPRQGVKEKLF
TRBV7-9	TRBJ1-2	ASSQRTGNYGYT
TRBV5-1	TRBJ1-2	ASSPQGDGYGYT
TRBV27	TRBJ2-7	ASSAQGPNYEQY
TRBV2	TRBJ1-5	ASTPGTGGDQPQH